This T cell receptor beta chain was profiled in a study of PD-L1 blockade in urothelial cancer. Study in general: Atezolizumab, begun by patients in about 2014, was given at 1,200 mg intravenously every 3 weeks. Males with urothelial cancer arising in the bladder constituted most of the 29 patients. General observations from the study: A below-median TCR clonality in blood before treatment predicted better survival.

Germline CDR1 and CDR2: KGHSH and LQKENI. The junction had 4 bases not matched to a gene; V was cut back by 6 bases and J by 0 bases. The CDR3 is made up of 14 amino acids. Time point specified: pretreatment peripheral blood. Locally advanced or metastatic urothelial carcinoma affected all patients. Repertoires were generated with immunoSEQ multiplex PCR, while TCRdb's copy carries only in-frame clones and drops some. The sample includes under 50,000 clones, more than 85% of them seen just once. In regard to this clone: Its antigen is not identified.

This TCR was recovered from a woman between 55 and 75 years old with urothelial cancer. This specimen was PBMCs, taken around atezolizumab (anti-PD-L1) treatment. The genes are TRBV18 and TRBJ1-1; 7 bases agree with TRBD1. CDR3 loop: CASSTTGVNTEAFF. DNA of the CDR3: TGTGCCAGCTCGACAACAGGGGTGAACACTGAAGCTTTCTTT.